This TCR beta chain was observed in a study of Graves' ophthalmopathy and Graves' hyperthyroidism. Broader study findings: Ophthalmopathy could be told apart from stable hyperthyroidism by a 13-signature model (about 88% sensitivity, roughly 80% specificity).

The CDR3 has 13 residues. From germline, CDR1 is ENHRY and CDR2 SYGVKD. This clonotype appeared once. Its antigen is not identified. The junction differs from germline at one of its ends, possibly a read error. As the template, RNA transcripts were used to amplify TCR beta CDR3 regions. First-round RT-PCR employed HTBI primers, with a second-round multiplex PCR after it. TCRdb reprocessed the multiplex PCR reads with MiXCR, giving one entry per CDR3 protein. The sample yields around 660,000 distinct CDR3 sequences, approximately 39% seen once. Sequencing was performed on peripheral blood. The TCR originated in an adult man with Graves' ophthalmopathy. The rearrangement joins TRBV10-3 to TRBJ2-7; 7 bases are a match to TRBD1. The CDR3 is CAIGDRESGEQYF. For the CDR3, the DNA is TGTGCCATCGGTGACAGGGAGTCTGGCGAGCAGTACTTC.